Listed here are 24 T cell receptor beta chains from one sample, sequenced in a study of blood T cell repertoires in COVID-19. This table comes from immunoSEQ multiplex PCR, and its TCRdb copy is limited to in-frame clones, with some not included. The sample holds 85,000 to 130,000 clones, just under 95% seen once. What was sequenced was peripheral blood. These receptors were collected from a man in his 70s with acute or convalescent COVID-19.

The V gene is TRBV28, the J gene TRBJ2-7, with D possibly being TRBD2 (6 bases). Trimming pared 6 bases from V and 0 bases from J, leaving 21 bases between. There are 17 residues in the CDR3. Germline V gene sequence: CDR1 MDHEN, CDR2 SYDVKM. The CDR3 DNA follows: TGTGCCAGCAGCGCTCCACCCCCTCGGGGGAGCTCCTACGAGCAGTACTTC. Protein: CASSAPPPRGSSYEQYF.

In DNA form, the CDR3 reads TGTGCCAGCAGTAACAATAATTCACCCCTCCACTTT. This encodes CASSNNNSPLHF. The rearrangement uses TRBV12-3 or TRBV12-4 and TRBJ1-6, with D uncertain. The V end lost 5 bases, the J end lost 5 bases, and 4 bases lay between the germline ends. The CDR3 covers 12 residues.

CDR3 nucleotide sequence: TGTGCCATCAGCTCCGGGACAGGGGATCAGCCCCAGCATTTT. Protein product: CAISSGTGDQPQHF. J is TRBJ1-5 and V is TRBV10-3, with 10 bases lining up with TRBD1. Looked up from germline, CDR1 is ENHRY and CDR2 is SYGVKD. This CDR3 is 14 amino acids long. The V and J ends lost 6 bases and 5 bases, in that order; junction bases with no gene match: 4.

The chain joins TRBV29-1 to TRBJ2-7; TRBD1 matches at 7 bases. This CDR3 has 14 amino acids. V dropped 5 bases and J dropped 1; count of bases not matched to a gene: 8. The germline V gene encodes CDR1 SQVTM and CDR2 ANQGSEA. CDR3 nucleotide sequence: TGCAGCGTTACGACAGGGAAAATTTCCTACGAGCAGTACTTC. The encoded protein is CSVTTGKISYEQYF.

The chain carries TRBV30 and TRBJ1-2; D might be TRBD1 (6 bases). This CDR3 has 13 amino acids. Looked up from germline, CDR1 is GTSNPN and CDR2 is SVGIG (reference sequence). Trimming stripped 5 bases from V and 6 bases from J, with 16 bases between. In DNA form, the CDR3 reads TGTGCCTGGGAACAGGGTGGGTATGATGGCTACACCTTC. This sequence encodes CAWEQGGYDGYTF.

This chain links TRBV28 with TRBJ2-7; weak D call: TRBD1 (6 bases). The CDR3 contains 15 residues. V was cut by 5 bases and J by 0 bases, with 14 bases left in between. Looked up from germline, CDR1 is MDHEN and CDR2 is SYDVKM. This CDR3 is CASSPGQWSSYEQYF. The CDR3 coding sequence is TGTGCCAGCAGTCCCGGACAGTGGAGCTCCTACGAGCAGTACTTC.

The CDR3 reads CASSFSGEKLFF. For the CDR3, the DNA is TGTGCCAGCAGTTTCTCCGGGGAAAAACTGTTTTTT. V gene TRBV12-3 or TRBV12-4 combines with J gene TRBJ1-4, with no clear D. Trimming took 3 bases from V and 8 from J, leaving 7 bases between them. The CDR3 consists of 12 residues.

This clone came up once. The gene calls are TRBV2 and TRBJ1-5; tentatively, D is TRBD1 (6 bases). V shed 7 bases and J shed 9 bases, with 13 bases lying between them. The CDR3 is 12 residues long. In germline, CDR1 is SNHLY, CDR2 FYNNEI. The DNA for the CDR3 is TGTGCCAGCAAACAGGGAGGGTGGCCCCAGCATTTT. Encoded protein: CASKQGGWPQHF.

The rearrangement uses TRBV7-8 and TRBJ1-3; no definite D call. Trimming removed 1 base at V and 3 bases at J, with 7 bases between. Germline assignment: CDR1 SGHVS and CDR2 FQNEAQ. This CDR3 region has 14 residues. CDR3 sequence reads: CASSLGASGNTIYF. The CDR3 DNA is TGTGCCAGCAGCTTAGGGGCGAGTGGAAACACCATATATTTT.

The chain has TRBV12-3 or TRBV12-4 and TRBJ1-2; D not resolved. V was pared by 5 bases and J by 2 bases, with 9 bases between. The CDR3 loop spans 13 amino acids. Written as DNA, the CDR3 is TGTGCCAGCAGTCCTCGGCGGAACTATGGCTACACCTTC. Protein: CASSPRRNYGYTF.

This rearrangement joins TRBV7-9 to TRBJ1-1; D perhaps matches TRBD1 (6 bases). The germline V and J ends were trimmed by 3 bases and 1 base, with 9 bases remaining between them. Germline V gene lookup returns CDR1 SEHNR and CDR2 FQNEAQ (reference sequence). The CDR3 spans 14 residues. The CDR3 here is CASSFTRGNTEAFF. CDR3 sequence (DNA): TGTGCCAGCAGCTTTACCAGGGGGAACACTGAAGCTTTCTTT.

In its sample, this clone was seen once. DNA for the CDR3: TGTGCCAGCAGTTTCTTCCGACAAGCCTCCTACAATGAGCAGTTCTTC. It specifies CASSFFRQASYNEQFF. V is TRBV27 and J is TRBJ2-1; D ambiguous. CDR3 length: 16 residues. V was shortened by 3 bases and J by 0 bases, with 12 bases between the two germline ends. The germline gives CDR1 MNHEY, CDR2 SMNVEV (reference sequence).

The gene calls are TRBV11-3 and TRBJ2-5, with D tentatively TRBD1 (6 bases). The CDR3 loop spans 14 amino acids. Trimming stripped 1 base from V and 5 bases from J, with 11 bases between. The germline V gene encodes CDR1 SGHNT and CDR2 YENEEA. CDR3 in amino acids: CASSLVAGEETQYF. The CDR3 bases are TGTGCCAGCAGCTTAGTTGCAGGGGAGGAGACCCAGTACTTC.

The CDR3 nucleotides read TGTGCCAGCAGTGAAGCGGTGGGACAGGGTAGGGCCGAGCAGTACTTC. It yields the protein CASSEAVGQGRAEQYF. The chain uses TRBV6-1 and TRBJ2-7, with 9 nucleotides matching TRBD1. This CDR3 has 16 amino acids. CDR1 is MNHNS and CDR2 is SASEGT in the germline V gene. After removal of 0 bases from V and 6 bases from J, the junction contained 9 bases not matched to a gene.

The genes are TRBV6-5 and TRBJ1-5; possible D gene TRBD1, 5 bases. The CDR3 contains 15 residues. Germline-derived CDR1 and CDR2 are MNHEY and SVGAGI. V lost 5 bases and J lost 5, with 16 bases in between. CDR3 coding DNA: TGTGCCAGCAGTCATCCGGGACTCCGTGATCAGCCCCAGCATTTT. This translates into CASSHPGLRDQPQHF.

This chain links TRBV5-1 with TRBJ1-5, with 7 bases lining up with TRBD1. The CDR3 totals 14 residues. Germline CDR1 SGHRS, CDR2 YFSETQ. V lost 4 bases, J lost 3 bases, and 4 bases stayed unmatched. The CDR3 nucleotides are TGCGCCAGCAGCCCGGGACAGATCAATCAGCCCCAGCATTTT. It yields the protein CASSPGQINQPQHF. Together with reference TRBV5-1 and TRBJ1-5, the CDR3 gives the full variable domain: KAGVTQTPRYLIKTRGQQVTLSCSPISGHRSVSWYQQTPGQGLQFLFEYFSETQRNKGNFPGRFSGRQFSNSRSEMNVSTLELGDSALYLCASSPGQINQPQHFGDGTRLSIL.

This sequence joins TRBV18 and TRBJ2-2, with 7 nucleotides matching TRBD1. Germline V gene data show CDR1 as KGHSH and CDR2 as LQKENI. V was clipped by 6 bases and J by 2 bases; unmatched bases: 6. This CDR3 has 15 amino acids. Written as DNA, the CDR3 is TGTGCCAGCTCGCAACAGGGGACCAACACCGGGGAGCTGTTTTTT. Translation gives CASSQQGTNTGELFF.

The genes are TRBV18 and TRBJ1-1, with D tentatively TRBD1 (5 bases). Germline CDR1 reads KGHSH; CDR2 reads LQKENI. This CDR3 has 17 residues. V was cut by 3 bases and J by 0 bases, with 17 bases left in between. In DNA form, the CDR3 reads TGTGCCAGCTCACCCCCCGGGGGTTACAGCATGAACACTGAAGCTTTCTTT. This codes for CASSPPGGYSMNTEAFF. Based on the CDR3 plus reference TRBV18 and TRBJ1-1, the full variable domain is NAGVMQNPRHLVRRRGQEARLRCSPMKGHSHVYWYRQLPEEGLKFMVYLQKENIIDESGMPKERFSAEFPKEGPSILRIQQVVRGDSAAYFCASSPPGGYSMNTEAFFGQGTRLTVV.

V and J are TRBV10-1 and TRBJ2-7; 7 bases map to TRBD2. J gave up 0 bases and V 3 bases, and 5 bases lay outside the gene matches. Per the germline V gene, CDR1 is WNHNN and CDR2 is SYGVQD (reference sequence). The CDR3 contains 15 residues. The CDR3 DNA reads TGCGCCAGCAGTGACTGGGACTACCCCTCCTACGAGCAGTACTTC. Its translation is CASSDWDYPSYEQYF.

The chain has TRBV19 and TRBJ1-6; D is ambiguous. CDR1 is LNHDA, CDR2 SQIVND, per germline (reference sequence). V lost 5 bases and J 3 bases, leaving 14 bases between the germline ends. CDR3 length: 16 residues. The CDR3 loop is CASSYLTTGYNSPLHF. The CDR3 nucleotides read TGTGCCAGTAGTTACCTCACGACGGGCTATAATTCACCCCTCCACTTT. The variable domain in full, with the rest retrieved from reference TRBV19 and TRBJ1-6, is DGGITQSPKYLFRKEGQNVTLSCEQNLNHDAMYWYRQDPGQGLRLIYYSQIVNDFQKGDIAEGYSVSREKKESFPLTVTSAQKNPTAFYLCASSYLTTGYNSPLHFGNGTRLTVT.

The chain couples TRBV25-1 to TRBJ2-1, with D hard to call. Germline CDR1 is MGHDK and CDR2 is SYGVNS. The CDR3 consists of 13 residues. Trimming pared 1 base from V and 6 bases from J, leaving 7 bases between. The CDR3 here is CASSEWFGNEQFF. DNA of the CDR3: TGTGCCAGCAGTGAATGGTTCGGCAATGAGCAGTTCTTC.

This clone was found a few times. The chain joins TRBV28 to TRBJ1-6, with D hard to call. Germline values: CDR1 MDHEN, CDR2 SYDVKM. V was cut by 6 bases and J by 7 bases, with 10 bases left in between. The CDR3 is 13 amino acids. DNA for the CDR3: TGTGCCAGCAGGGACTTCCTGAATTCACCCCTCCACTTT. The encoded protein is CASRDFLNSPLHF.

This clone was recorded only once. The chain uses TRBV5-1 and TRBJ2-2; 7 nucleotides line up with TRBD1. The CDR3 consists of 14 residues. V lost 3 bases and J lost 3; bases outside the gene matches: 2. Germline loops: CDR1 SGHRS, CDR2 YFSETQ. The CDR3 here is CASSSQGDTGELFF. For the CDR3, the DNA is TGCGCCAGCAGCTCCCAGGGGGACACCGGGGAGCTGTTTTTT. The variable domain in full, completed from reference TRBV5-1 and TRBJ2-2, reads KAGVTQTPRYLIKTRGQQVTLSCSPISGHRSVSWYQQTPGQGLQFLFEYFSETQRNKGNFPGRFSGRQFSNSRSEMNVSTLELGDSALYLCASSSQGDTGELFFGEGSRLTVL.

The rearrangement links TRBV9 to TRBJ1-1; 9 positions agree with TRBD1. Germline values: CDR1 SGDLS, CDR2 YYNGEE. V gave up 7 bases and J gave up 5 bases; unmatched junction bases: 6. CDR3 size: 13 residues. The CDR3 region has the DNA TGTGCCAGCGGGGGACAGGGAGAGACTGAAGCTTTCTTT. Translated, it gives CASGGQGETEAFF.